The 23 T cell receptor beta chains listed next were all sequenced from one sample in a study of response to subunit inactivated influenza vaccine. TCRdb itself ran the RT-PCR reads through MiXCR, one entry per CDR3 protein. The sample has around 480,000 distinct CDR3 sequences, 16% seen once. The sequencing used CD4+ T cells sorted from PBMCs, collected less than 30 months after vaccination. The receptors come from a man aged 50 to 69 who received an inactivated influenza vaccine.

This clonotype has just a few counts. The chain carries TRBV29-1 and TRBJ1-1; D gene ambiguous. Per germline, CDR1 SQVTM and CDR2 ANQGSEA. CDR3 length: 13 amino acids. Trimming took off 1 base at V and 11 bases at J, with 17 bases between the two ends. CDR3 DNA: TGCAGCGTTGAAGCGCAGACCCGGAACGGGGCTTTCTTT. Residues: CSVEAQTRNGAFF.

This chain joins TRBV24-1 and TRBJ2-1, with TRBD2 matching over 8 bases. Trimming cost V 4 bases and J 2 bases; bases outside gene matches: 6. Germline lookup yields CDR1 KGHDR and CDR2 SFDVKD. The CDR3 is 16 residues long. The CDR3 here is CATSDLGLGTYNEQFF. Written as DNA, the CDR3 is TGTGCCACCAGTGACTTGGGACTAGGTACCTACAATGAGCAGTTCTTC.

On this clonotype itself: The DNA is left out, because the CDR3 cannot be placed on it with certainty; the CDR3 is given as TCRdb lists it. The chain carries TRBV7-3 and TRBJ2-2. Germline V gene sequence: CDR1 SGHTA, CDR2 FQGTGA. With termini counted, the CDR3 has 15 amino acids. The CDR3 loop is CASSLRGTTPGSCFF.

There are a few counts of this clonotype. The chain employs TRBV4-3 and TRBJ2-5, with D perhaps assigned TRBD1 or TRBD2 (5 bases each). This CDR3 comprises 16 residues. The V and J ends lost 0 bases and 8 bases respectively, with 19 bases between them. Germline CDR1 reads LGHNA; CDR2 reads YSLEER. This CDR3 is CASSQDGSGSPKTQYF. DNA of the CDR3: TGCGCCAGCAGCCAAGATGGGTCAGGGAGCCCCAAAACCCAGTACTTC.

This clonotype was found a few times. The J gene is TRBJ2-5, the V gene TRBV6-5; 8 bases align to TRBD1. The CDR3 extends over 17 amino acids. Germline assignment: CDR1 MNHEY and CDR2 SVGAGI. Germline trimming cut 0 bases from V and 5 bases from J; bases unmatched to any gene: 11. The CDR3 nucleotides are TGTGCCAGCAGTTACTCGTACCGTCCCAGGGGGCAGGAGACCCAGTACTTC. This gives the protein CASSYSYRPRGQETQYF.

This clonotype was observed at least ten times. This sequence joins TRBV28 and TRBJ1-3; TRBD1 is a possible D gene (6 bases). The V gene lost 7 bases and the J gene lost 6 bases, with 16 bases spanning the gap. The CDR3 totals 14 residues. The germline V gene has CDR1 MDHEN and CDR2 SYDVKM. CDR3 coding DNA: TGTGCCAGCAAAACCCGACAGGCTCTAAACACCATATATTTT. This sequence encodes CASKTRQALNTIYF. Full variable domain (rest looked up from reference TRBV28 and TRBJ1-3): DVKVTQSSRYLVKRTGEKVFLECVQDMDHENMFWYRQDPGLGLRLIYFSYDVKMKEKGDIPEGYSVSREKKERFSLILESASTNQTSMYLCASKTRQALNTIYFGEGSWLTVV.

The V gene is TRBV20-1, the J gene TRBJ2-1; D uncertain. V lost 3 bases, J lost 8 bases, and 11 bases lay in between. The CDR3 runs to 12 residues. Germline-derived CDR1 and CDR2 are DFQATT and SNEGSKA (reference sequence). Here the CDR3 reads CSASASRHEQFF. For the CDR3, the DNA is TGCAGTGCTAGTGCGAGTAGGCATGAGCAGTTCTTC.

This clonotype was seen a few times. The V gene is TRBV24-1, the J gene TRBJ1-2; D gene ambiguous. Trimming left V 3 bases short and J 0 bases short, with 4 bases between. Germline CDR1 reads KGHDR; CDR2 reads SFDVKD. The CDR3 sequence is 13 residues long. As DNA, the CDR3 is TGTGCCACCAGTGATACAGCTAACTATGGCTACACCTTC. It translates to CATSDTANYGYTF.

In this sample, this clonotype turned up a few times. The V and J genes are TRBV6-2 or TRBV6-3 and TRBJ2-5; D remains unclear. The CDR3 is 13 amino acids. Trimming took off 7 bases at V and 1 base at J, with 10 bases between the two ends. CDR1 and CDR2 from the germline V gene are MNHEY and SVGEGT. The CDR3 reads CASTASVQETQYF. The CDR3, as DNA: TGTGCCAGCACGGCCAGCGTCCAAGAGACCCAGTACTTC.

The chain uses TRBV27 and TRBJ2-7; 11 bases are shared with TRBD1. The junction had 6 bases not matched to a gene; V was cut back by 8 bases and J by 6 bases. This CDR3 is 13 amino acids long. CDR1 MNHEY and CDR2 SMNVEV come from the germline V gene (reference sequence). CDR3 residues: CASGGQGASEQYF. In DNA, the CDR3 is TGTGCCAGCGGCGGACAGGGGGCCAGCGAGCAGTACTTC.

The chain carries TRBV6-7 and TRBJ2-1, with D maybe TRBD2 (5 bases). TRBV6-7 is flagged as an ORF with uncertain function. The CDR3 has 15 amino acids. V dropped 2 bases and J dropped 4 bases, with 12 bases sitting between them. The CDR3 loop is CASSYPTKQYNEQFF. As DNA, the CDR3 is TGTGCCAGCAGTTACCCGACTAAGCAATACAATGAGCAGTTCTTC.

Only a few counts were recorded for this clonotype. The J gene is TRBJ2-1, the V gene TRBV28; the D is unclear. This CDR3 is 11 amino acids long. Deletions cut 1 base from V and 10 bases from J, with 5 bases between. Germline CDR1 reads MDHEN; CDR2 reads SYDVKM. CDR3 sequence reads: CASSLLTEQFF. The CDR3 coding sequence is TGTGCCAGCAGTTTATTGACAGAGCAGTTCTTC.

This clonotype was seen a few times. CDR3 loop: CSARESGRAFLGELFF. The CDR3 DNA is TGCAGTGCTAGAGAAAGCGGGAGGGCCTTTCTCGGGGAGCTGTTTTTT. The chain links TRBV20-1 to TRBJ2-2; TRBD2 matches at 10 bases. This CDR3 contains 16 residues. The trim removed 0 bases at V and 7 bases at J, leaving 8 bases unmatched. Germline V CDR1 and CDR2: DFQATT, SNEGSKA (reference sequence).

The rearrangement links TRBV28 to TRBJ1-1; D is unresolved. This CDR3 spans 13 amino acids. Germline CDR1 reads MDHEN; CDR2 reads SYDVKM. V lost 6 bases and J 5 bases, leaving 13 bases between the germline ends. CDR3 nucleotides: TGTGCCAGCAGGTCGGGATCGTTGACTGAAGCTTTCTTT. It codes for CASRSGSLTEAFF. Drawing the rest from reference TRBV28 and TRBJ1-1, the complete variable domain is DVKVTQSSRYLVKRTGEKVFLECVQDMDHENMFWYRQDPGLGLRLIYFSYDVKMKEKGDIPEGYSVSREKKERFSLILESASTNQTSMYLCASRSGSLTEAFFGQGTRLTVV.

The rearrangement uses TRBV7-9 and TRBJ2-5; D uncertain. CDR1 SEHNR and CDR2 FQNEAQ come from the germline V gene (reference sequence). With 1 base removed from V and 6 bases from J, the gap between germline ends came to 12 bases. The CDR3 extends over 14 amino acids. Written as DNA, the CDR3 is TGTGCCAGCAGCTTAGATCTCGGTCAGAAGACCCAGTACTTC. This gives the protein CASSLDLGQKTQYF.

This chain uses TRBV4-1 with TRBJ2-5, with TRBD1 matching 7 bases. CDR3 length equals 16 residues. Germline CDR1 is MGHRA and CDR2 is YSYEKL. The ends lost 2 bases at V and 0 bases at J; junction bases unmatched: 6. The DNA for the CDR3 is TGCGCCAGCAGCCAAAACCTACAGGGGCACCAAGAGACCCAGTACTTC. It codes for CASSQNLQGHQETQYF.

This clonotype was counted only a few times. The genes are TRBV20-1 and TRBJ2-3; D might be TRBD2 (7 bases). In germline, CDR1 is DFQATT, CDR2 SNEGSKA (reference sequence). The CDR3 runs to 16 residues. Between the trimmed V and J ends, which lost 3 bases and 1 base, there was a span of 17 bases. This chain's CDR3 is CSASFLPGGGTDTQYF. The CDR3 region has the DNA TGCAGTGCTAGTTTCCTTCCGGGGGGCGGCACAGATACGCAGTATTTT.

V usage is TRBV20-1 and J usage is TRBJ1-5; weak D call: TRBD1 (5 bases). CDR1 is DFQATT and CDR2 is SNEGSKA in the germline V gene (reference sequence). The length of the CDR3 is 13 residues. V was pared by 6 bases and J by 3 bases, with 12 bases between. The CDR3, as DNA: TGCAGTGCGCCTACAGGTTACAATCAGCCCCAGCATTTT. Protein product: CSAPTGYNQPQHF.

The V call is TRBV20-1, the J call TRBJ1-5, with TRBD1 matching over 11 bases. V gave up 5 bases and J gave up 6 bases; unmatched junction bases: 6. Germline assignment: CDR1 DFQATT and CDR2 SNEGSKA (reference sequence). CDR3 length equals 14 residues. Here the CDR3 reads CSALRDRGGQPQHF. For the CDR3, the DNA is TGCAGTGCTCTAAGGGACAGGGGGGGTCAGCCCCAGCATTTT.

This chain joins TRBV11-2 and TRBJ2-7, with D possibly TRBD2 on 5 matching bases. The V end was cut by 4 bases, the J end by 3 bases, with 13 bases between. Germline V gene data show CDR1 as SGHAT and CDR2 as FQNNGV. This CDR3 has 14 residues. The CDR3 DNA is TGTGCCAGCAGCTGTACGGACGGGATCTACGAGCAGTACTTC. The encoded protein is CASSCTDGIYEQYF.

The chain joins TRBV12-3 or TRBV12-4 to TRBJ2-2; 8 bases map to TRBD1. With V trimmed by 5 bases and J by 7 bases, 9 bases remained unmatched. This CDR3 has 15 amino acids. The CDR3 DNA reads as TGTGCCAGCAGTCTCGGACAGGGCACTGGCGGGGAGCTGTTTTTT. It yields the protein CASSLGQGTGGELFF.

This clonotype appeared a few times. This chain joins TRBV10-3 and TRBJ2-5, with 12 bases lining up with TRBD1. The V segment lost 6 bases and the J segment 5 bases; nucleotides outside the gene matches: 7. CDR3 length: 15 amino acids. The germline gives CDR1 ENHRY, CDR2 SYGVKD. This chain's CDR3 is CAIRSGTGGRETQYF. The CDR3 nucleotides are TGTGCCATCAGGTCCGGGACAGGGGGCAGGGAGACCCAGTACTTC.

This chain uses TRBV3-1 with TRBJ2-1; D unresolved. CDR3 length equals 15 residues. The V end was cut by 4 bases, the J end by 3 bases, with 13 bases between. CDR1 is LGHDT and CDR2 is YNNKEL in the germline V gene (reference sequence). CDR3 loop: CASSPGQQIYNEQFF. The CDR3 nucleotides are TGTGCCAGCAGCCCGGGTCAGCAGATCTACAATGAGCAGTTCTTC.